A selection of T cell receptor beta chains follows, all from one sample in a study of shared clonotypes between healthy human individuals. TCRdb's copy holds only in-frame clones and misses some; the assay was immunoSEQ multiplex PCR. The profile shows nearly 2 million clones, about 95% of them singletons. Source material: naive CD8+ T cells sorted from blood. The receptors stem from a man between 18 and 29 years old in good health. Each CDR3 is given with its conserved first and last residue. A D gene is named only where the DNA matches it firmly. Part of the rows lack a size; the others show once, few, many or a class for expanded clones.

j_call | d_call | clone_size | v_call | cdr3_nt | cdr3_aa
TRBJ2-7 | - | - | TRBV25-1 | TGTGCCAGCAGTGACCAATGGTTCTACGAGCAGTACTTC | CASSDQWFYEQYF
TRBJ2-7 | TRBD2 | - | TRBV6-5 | TGTGCCAGCAGTCCTAGCGGGCACTACGAGCAGTACTTC | CASSPSGHYEQYF
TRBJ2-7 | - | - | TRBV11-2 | TGTGCCAGCAGCTTAGATCCCAACACCTACGAGCAGTACTTC | CASSLDPNTYEQYF
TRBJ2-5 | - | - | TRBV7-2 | TGTGCCAGCAGCGATACTCCGGGACACTCGGAAGAGACCCAGTACTTC | CASSDTPGHSEETQYF
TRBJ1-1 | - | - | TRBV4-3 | TGCGCCAGCAGCCTTAGAGGGAGTGCCACTGAAGCTTTCTTT | CASSLRGSATEAFF
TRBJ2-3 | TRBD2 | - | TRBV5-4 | TGTGCCAGCAGCTTATCTGCGGGAGGAGGCACAGATACGCAGTATTTT | CASSLSAGGGTDTQYF
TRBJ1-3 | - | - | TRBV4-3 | TGCGCCAGCAGCCAAGATCCAGGGACTGGAAACACCATATATTTT | CASSQDPGTGNTIYF
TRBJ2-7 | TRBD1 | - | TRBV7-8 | TGTGCCAGCAGCTTAGCGCTTATTGGTGGACAGGGGTACGAGCAGTACTTC | CASSLALIGGQGYEQYF
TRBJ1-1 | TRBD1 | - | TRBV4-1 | TGCGCCAGCAGCCAGACTCAGGGGGGCACTGAAGCTTTCTTT | CASSQTQGGTEAFF
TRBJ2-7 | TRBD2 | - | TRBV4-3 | TGCGCCAGCAGCCAAGGACTAGCGGGAGTATACGAGCAGTACTTC | CASSQGLAGVYEQYF
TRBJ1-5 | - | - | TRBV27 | TGTGCCAGCAGTGACTTGAGAGGCTCTCAGCCCCAGCATTTT | CASSDLRGSQPQHF
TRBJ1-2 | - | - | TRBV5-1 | TGCGCCAGCAGCTTGGAAGTAGGAGGCTACACCTTC | CASSLEVGGYTF
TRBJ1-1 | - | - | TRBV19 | TGTGCCAGTAGGACCCTTTTATCCCCAGGCACTGAAGCTTTCTTT | CASRTLLSPGTEAFF
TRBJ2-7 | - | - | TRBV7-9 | TGTGCCAGCAGCCCCGTGACTAGTCCCTACGAGCAGTACTTC | CASSPVTSPYEQYF
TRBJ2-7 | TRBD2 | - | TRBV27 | TGTGCCAGCAGTTTACAAGGGTTAGCGGGACTTAGCTCCTACGAGCAGTACTTC | CASSLQGLAGLSSYEQYF
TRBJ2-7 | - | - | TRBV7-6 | TGTGCCAGCAGCCCGGGACCGACCTACGAGCAGTACTTC | CASSPGPTYEQYF
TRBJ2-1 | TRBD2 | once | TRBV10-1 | TGCGCCAGCAGTGCGGAGACTAGCGACCGAGCGGGTGAGCAGTTCTTC | CASSAETSDRAGEQFF
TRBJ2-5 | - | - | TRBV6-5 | TGTGCCAGCAGCTTCGCCTCAAGAGAGACCCAGTACTTC | CASSFASRETQYF